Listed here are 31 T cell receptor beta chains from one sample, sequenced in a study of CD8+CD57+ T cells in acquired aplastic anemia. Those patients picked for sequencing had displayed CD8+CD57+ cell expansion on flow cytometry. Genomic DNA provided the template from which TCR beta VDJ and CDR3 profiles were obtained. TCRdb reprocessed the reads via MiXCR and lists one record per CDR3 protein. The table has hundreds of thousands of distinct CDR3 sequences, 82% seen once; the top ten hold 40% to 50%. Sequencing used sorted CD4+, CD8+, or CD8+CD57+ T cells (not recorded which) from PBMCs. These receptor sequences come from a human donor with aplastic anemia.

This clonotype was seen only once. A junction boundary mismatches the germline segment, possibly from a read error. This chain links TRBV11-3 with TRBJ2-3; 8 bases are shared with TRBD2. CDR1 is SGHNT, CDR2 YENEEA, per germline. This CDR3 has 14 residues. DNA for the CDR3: TGTGTCAGCAGCTTAGCGGGAACACCCGATACGCAGTATTTT. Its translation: CVSSLAGTPDTQYF.

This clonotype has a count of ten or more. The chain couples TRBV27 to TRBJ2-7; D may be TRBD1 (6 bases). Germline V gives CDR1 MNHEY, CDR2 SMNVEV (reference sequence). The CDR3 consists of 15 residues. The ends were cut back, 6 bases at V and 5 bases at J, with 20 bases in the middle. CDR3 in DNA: TGTGCCAGCAGCCGCCCTGCCCAGGGGAAGCACGAGCAGTACTTC. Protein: CASSRPAQGKHEQYF.

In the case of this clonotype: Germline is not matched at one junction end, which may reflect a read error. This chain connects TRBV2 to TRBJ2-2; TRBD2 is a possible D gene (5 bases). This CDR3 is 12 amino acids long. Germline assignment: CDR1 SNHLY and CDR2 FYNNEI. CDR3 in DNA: TGTGCCAGCAGTGAATCATCCGGGGAGCTGTCCTTT. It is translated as CASSESSGELSF.

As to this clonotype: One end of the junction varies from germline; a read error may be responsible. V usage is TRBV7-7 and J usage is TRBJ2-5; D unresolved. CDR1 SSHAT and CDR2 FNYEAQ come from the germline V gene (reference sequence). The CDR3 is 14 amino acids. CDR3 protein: CASSTAGANEQYFF. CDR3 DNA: TGTGCCAGCAGCACCGCAGGAGCAAACGAGCAGTACTTCTTC.

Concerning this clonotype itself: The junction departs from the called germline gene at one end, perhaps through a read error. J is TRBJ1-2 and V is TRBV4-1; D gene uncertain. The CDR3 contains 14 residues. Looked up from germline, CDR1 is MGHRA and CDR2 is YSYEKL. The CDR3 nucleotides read TGTGCCAGCAGCTTATCAGGCCTTGCAGGTGGCTACACCTTC. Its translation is CASSLSGLAGGYTF.

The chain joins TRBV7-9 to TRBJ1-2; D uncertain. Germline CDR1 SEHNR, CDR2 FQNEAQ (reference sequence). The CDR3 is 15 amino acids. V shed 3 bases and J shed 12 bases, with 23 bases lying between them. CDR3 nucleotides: TGTGCCAGCAGCTTTCAAAGAAGCGGCGGGAGCGATAACACCTTC. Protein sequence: CASSFQRSGGSDNTF.

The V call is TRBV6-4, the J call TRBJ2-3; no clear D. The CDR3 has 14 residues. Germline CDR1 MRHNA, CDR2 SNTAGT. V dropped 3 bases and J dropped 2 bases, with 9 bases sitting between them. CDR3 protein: CASSEAYNTDTQYF. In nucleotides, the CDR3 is TGTGCCAGCAGTGAGGCCTACAACACAGATACGCAGTATTTT.

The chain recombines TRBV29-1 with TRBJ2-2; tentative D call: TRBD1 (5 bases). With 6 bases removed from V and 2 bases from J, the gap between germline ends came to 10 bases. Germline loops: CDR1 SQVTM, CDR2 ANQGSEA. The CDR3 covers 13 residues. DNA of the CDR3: TGCAGCGTCGACAGTGATAACACCGGGGAGCTGTTTTTT. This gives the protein CSVDSDNTGELFF.

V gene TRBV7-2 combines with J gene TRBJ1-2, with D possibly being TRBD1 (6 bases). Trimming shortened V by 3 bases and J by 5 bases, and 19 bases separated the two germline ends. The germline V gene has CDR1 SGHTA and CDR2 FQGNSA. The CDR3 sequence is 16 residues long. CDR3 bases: TGTGCCAGCAGCTTGGAGGGGGACGCGCATGTATATGGCTACACCTTC. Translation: CASSLEGDAHVYGYTF.

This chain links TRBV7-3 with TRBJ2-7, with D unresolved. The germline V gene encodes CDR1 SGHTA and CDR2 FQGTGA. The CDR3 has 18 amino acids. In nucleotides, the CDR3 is TGCGCCAGCAGCCAAGGCCCTGCAGGTGGCTACACCTTCTACGGGCAGTACGTC. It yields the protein CASSQGPAGGYTFYGQYV.

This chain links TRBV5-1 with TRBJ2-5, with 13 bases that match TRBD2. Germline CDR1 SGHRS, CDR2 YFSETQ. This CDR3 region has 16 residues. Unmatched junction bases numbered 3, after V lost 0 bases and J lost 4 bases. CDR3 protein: CASSLELAGGLETQYF. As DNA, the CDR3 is TGCGCCAGCAGCTTGGAACTAGCGGGGGGGTTAGAGACCCAGTACTTC. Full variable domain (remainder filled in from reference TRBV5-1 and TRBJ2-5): KAGVTQTPRYLIKTRGQQVTLSCSPISGHRSVSWYQQTPGQGLQFLFEYFSETQRNKGNFPGRFSGRQFSNSRSEMNVSTLELGDSALYLCASSLELAGGLETQYFGPGTRLLVL.

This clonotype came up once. The CDR3 reads CAYEVAAYQETKYYF. Here the CDR3 DNA reads TGTGCCTACGAGGTAGCGGCGTACCAAGAGACGAAGTACTACTTC. The rearrangement links TRBV7-9 to TRBJ2-5, with TRBD2 as a possible D gene (6 bases). The CDR3 has 15 residues. With 11 bases removed from V and 14 bases from J, the gap between germline ends came to 33 bases. Germline values: CDR1 SEHNR, CDR2 FQNEAQ (reference sequence).

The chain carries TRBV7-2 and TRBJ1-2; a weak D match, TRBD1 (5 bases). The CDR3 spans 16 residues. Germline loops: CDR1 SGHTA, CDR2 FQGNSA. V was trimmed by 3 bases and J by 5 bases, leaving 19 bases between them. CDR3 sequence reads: CASSLERDEYVYGYTF. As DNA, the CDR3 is TGTGCCAGCAGCTTGGAGAGGGACGAGTACGTGTATGGCTACACCTTC.

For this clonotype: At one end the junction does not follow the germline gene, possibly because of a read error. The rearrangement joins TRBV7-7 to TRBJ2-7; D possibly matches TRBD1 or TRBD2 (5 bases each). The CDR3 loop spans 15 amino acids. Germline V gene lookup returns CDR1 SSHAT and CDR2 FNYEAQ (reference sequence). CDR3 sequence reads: CASSLALGVSYEQYF. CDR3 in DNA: TGTGCTAGCAGCTTAGCCCTGGGGGTTTCTTACGAGCAGTACTTC. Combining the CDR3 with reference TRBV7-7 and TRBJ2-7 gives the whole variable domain GAGVSQSPRYKVTKRGQDVTLRCDPISSHATLYWYQQALGQGPEFLTYFNYEAQPDKSGLPSDRFSAERPEGSISTLTIQRTEQRDSAMYRCASSLALGVSYEQYFGPGTRLTVT.

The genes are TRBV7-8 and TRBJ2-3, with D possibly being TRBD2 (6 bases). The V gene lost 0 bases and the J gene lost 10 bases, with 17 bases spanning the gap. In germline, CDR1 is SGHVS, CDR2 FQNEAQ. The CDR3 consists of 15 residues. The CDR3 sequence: CASSLAEGPDTPQYF. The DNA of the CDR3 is TGTGCCAGCAGCTTAGCGGAGGGTCCCGATACGCCGCAGTATTTT.

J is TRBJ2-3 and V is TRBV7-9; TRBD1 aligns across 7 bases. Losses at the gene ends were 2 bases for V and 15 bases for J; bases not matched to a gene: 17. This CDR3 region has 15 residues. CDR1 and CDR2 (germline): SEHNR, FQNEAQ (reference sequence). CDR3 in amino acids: CASSLLLTGNTKHYF. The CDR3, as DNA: TGTGCCAGCAGCTTACTTCTGACAGGGAACACTAAACATTATTTT. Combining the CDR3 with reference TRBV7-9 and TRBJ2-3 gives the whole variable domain DTGVSQNPRHKITKRGQNVTFRCDPISEHNRLYWYRQTLGQGPEFLTYFQNEAQLEKSRLLSDRFSAERPKGSFSTLEIQRTEQGDSAMYLCASSLLLTGNTKHYFGPGTRLTVL.

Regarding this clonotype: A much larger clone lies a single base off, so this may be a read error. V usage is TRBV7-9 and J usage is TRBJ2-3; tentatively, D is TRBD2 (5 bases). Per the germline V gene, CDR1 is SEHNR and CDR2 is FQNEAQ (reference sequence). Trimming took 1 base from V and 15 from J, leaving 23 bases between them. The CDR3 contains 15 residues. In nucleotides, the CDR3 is TGTGCCAGCAGCTTAGTACCCGGGGAGCCGTTTTTTGGATATTTT. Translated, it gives CASSLVPGEPFFGYF.

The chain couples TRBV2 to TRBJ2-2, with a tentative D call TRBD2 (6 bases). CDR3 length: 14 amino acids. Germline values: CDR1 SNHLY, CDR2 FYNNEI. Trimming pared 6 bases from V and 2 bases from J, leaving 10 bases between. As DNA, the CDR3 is TGTGCCAGCAGCTTAGCGGCAAACACCGGGGAGCTGTTTTTT. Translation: CASSLAANTGELFF.

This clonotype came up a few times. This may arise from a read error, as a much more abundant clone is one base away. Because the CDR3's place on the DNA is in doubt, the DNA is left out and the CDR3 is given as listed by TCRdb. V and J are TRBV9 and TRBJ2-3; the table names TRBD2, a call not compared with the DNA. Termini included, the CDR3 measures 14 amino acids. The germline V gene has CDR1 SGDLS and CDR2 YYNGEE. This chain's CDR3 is CASGVAGSIQYFDF.

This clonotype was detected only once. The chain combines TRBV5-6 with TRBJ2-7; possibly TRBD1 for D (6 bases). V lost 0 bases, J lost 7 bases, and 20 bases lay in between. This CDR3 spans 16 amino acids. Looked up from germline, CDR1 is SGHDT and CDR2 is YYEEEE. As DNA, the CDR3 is TGTGCCAGCAGCTTGGAGGGGGTTGGGGCGATTGATGAGCAGTACGTC. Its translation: CASSLEGVGAIDEQYV.

The CDR3 region is CASSFPYQGNEQFF. The CDR3 nucleotides are TGCGCCAGCAGCTTCCCCTATCAAGGGAATGAGCAGTTCTTC. The chain carries TRBV5-1 and TRBJ2-1; no firm D call. In germline, CDR1 is SGHRS, CDR2 YFSETQ. The V end lost 2 bases, the J end lost 7 bases, and 13 bases lay between the germline ends. This CDR3 has 14 amino acids.

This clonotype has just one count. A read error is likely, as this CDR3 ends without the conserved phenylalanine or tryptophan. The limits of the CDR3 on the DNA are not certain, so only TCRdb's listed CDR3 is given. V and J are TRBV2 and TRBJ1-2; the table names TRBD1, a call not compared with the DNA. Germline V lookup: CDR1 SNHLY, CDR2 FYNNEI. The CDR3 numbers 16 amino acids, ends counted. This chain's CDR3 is CASGDGDRDSDYVGTG.

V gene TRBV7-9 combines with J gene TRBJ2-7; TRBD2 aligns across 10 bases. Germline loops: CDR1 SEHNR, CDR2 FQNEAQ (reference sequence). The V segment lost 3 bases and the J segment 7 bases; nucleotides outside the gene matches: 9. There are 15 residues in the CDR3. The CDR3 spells CASSFQRSGGEEQYV. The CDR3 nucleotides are TGTGCCAGCAGCTTTCAAAGAAGCGGGGGGGAGGAGCAGTACGTC.

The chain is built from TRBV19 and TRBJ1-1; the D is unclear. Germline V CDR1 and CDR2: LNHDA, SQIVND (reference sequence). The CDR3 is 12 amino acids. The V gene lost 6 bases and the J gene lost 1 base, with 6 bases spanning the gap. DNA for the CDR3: TGTGCCAGTAGAAACAGGAACACTGAAGCTTTCTTT. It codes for CASRNRNTEAFF.

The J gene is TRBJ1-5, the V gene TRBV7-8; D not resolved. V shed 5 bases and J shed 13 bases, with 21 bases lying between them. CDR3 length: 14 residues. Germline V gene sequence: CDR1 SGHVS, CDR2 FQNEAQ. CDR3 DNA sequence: TGTGCCAGCAGCGAAGCCTATAGCACCGAGACGCAGCATTTT. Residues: CASSEAYSTETQHF.

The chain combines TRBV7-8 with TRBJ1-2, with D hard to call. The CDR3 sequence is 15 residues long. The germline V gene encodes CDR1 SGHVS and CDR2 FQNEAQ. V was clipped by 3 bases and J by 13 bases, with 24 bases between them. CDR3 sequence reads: CASSFHPGATALSTF. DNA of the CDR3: TGTGCCAGCAGCTTTCATCCAGGCGCCACAGCCCTTTCCACCTTC.

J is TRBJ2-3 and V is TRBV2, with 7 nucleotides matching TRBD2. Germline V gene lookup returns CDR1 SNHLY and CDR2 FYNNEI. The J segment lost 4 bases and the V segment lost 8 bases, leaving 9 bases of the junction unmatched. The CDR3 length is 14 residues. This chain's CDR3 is CASGDGGSADTQYF. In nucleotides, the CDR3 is TGTGCCAGCGGGGACGGGGGGTCCGCAGATACGCAGTATTTT.

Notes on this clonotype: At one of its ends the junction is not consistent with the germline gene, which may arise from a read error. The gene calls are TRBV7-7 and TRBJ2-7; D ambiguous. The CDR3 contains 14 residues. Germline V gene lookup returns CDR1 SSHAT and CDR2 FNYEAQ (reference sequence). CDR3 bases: TGTGCTCCTAGGATCCGGGCTTTAGCACACAAGCAGTCCTTC. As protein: CAPRIRALAHKQSF.

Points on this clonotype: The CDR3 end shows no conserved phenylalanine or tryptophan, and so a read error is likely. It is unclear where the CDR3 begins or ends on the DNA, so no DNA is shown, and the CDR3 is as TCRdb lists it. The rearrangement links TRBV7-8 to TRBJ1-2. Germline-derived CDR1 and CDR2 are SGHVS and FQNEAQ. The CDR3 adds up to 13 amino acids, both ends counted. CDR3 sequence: CASSLGGGPDTPY.

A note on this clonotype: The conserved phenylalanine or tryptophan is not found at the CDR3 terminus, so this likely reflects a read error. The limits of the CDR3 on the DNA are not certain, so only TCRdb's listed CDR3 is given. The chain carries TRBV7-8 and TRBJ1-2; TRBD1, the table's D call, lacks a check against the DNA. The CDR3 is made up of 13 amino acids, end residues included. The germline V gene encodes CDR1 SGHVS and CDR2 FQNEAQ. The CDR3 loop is CASSLAGGPGNPY.

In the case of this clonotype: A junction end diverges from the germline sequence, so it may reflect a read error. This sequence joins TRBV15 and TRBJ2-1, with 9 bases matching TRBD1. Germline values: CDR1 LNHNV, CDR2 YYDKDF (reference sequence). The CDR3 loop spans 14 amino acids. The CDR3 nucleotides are TGTGCCAGCAGGGGACAGGGCGTGCACAAGGAGCAGTTCTTC. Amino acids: CASRGQGVHKEQFF.